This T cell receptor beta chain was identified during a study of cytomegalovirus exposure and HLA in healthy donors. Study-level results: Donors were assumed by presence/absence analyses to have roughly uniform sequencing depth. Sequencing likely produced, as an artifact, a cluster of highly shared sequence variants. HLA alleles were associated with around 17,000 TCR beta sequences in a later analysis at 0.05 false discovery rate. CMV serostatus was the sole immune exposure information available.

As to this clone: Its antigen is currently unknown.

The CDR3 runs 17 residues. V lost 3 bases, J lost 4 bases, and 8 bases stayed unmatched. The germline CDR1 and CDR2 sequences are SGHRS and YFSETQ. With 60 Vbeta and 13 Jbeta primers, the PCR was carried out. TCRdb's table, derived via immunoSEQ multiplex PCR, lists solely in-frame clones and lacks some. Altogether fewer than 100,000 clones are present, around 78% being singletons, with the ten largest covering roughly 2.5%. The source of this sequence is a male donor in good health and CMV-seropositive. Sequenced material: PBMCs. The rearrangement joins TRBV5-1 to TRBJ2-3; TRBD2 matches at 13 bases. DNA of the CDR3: TGCGCCAGCAGCTACCTACTAGCGGGAGGGCTATCAGATACGCAGTATTTT. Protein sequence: CASSYLLAGGLSDTQYF.